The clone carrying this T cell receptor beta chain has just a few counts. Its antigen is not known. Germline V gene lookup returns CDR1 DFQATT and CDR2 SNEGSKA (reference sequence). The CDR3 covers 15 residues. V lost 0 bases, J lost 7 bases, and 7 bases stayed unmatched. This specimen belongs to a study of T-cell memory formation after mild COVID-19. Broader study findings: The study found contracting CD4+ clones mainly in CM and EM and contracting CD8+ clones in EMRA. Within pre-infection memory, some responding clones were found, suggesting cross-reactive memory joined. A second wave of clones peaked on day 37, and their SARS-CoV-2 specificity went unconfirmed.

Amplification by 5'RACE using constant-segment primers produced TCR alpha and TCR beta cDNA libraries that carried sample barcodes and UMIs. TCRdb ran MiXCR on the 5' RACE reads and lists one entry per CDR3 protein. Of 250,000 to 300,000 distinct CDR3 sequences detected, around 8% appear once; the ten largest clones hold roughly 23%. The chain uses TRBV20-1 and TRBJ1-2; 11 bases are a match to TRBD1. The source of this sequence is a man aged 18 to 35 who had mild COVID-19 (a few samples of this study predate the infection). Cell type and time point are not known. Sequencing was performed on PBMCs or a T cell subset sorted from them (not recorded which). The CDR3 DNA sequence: TGCAGTGCTAGAGAAAGGACAGGGGGCCTGGGTGGCTACACCTTC. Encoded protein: CSARERTGGLGGYTF.